This T cell receptor beta chain was retrieved from a study of graft-versus-host responses after intestinal transplantation. Study information: Recipients had transplants, and these were multivisceral, liver-intestinal, or isolated intestinal.

Grafts had their tissue processed, releasing intraepithelial and lamina propria lymphocytes. Study-level points and caveats: The marrow of recipients harbored GvH clones, and ileum or blood showed some of them first. Peak levels of circulating GvH clones tracked with early post-transplant HvG declines. Clonal ratios of graft-versus-host to host-versus-graft in allografts were high for patients exhibiting graft-donor T cell macrochimerism.

This clone has just a few counts. What it binds is unknown. Using immunoSEQ multiplex PCR, the repertoire was profiled, and TCRdb retains in-frame clones only, with some absent. The data show around 13,000 clones, 70% to 75% seen once. Germline V lookup: CDR1 SNHLY, CDR2 FYNNEI. This CDR3 comprises 17 residues. Deletions cut 2 bases from V and 0 bases from J, with 14 bases between. The source of this sequence is a human patient who received an intestinal transplant, so some T cells may come from the graft donor. Specimen: ileum tissue, collected 16 days after intestinal transplant. J is TRBJ1-5 and V is TRBV2; tentatively, D is TRBD1 (6 bases). CDR3 sequence reads: CASSEMDSSFSNQPQHF. CDR3 sequence (DNA): TGTGCCAGCAGTGAAATGGACAGTTCTTTTAGCAATCAGCCCCAGCATTTT. The complete variable domain, with remaining parts taken from reference TRBV2 and TRBJ1-5, reads EPEVTQTPSHQVTQMGQEVILRCVPISNHLYFYWYRQILGQKVEFLVSFYNNEISEKSEIFDDQFSVERPDGSNFTLKIRSTKLEDSAMYFCASSEMDSSFSNQPQHFGDGTRLSIL.